This TCR beta chain was recovered during a study of T cell clonotyping in hematopoietic cell transplantation. Broader study findings: Graft donor and pretransplant recipient Inverse Simpson Index values predicted broader posttransplant TCR diversity. Few recipient clonotypes overlapped donors; over 97% were de novo at given depth.

About this clone: Its specificity is unknown.

CDR1 and CDR2 from the germline V gene are SGDLS and YYNGEE. The CDR3 sequence is 18 residues long. J gave up 3 bases and V 3 bases, and 14 bases lay outside the gene matches. Clones were read by immunoSEQ multiplex PCR, and TCRdb kept only the in-frame ones, dropping some. The sample has roughly 40,000 clones, 90% to 95% seen once. The chain uses TRBV9 and TRBJ2-7; the match to TRBD2 covers 11 bases. This sequence was found in a woman in her forties or fifties in good health. Some clones in this sample may be carry-over from other donors' samples. The sample taken for sequencing was peripheral blood mononuclear cells. CDR3 protein: CASSAYPTGTSGIYEQYF. CDR3 DNA: TGTGCCAGCAGCGCTTACCCTACCGGGACTAGCGGTATCTACGAGCAGTACTTC.